This T cell receptor (beta chain) was captured in a study of T cell responses to AZD1222 COVID-19 vaccine (dated by TCRdb to the early 2020s). Describing the broader study: A total of approximately 230 trial participants underwent TCR sequencing, of whom 200 to 220 received two doses of AZD1222 and about 25 received two doses of the MenACWY control vaccine. Trial participants were enrolled by age into 18-55, 56-69 and 70-plus year subgroups, with around 140, 26 and 57 TCR-sequenced participants respectively. Results the study describes overall, beyond this receptor: Conclusions about previously exposed vaccinees are limited because only 6 or 7 AZD1222 recipients were SARS-CoV-2 seropositive at baseline. After two AZD1222 doses, both the breadth and the depth of spike-specific TCRs were significantly higher than at day 0 and than in MenACWY recipients. In the small 56-69-year group, the increase in depth fell short of significance, most likely because of low power. Because no samples from the day 14 peak response were available, repertoires could be characterized only after the peak T cell response. The whole spike protein was spanned by vaccine-associated CD4 TCRs, and dominant responses were seen in regions 160-218 and 743-854. Participants were mostly white British, with more females than males. The authors suggested clonal diversity may have been underestimated. Reportedly, almost half of the unique spike-specific TCRs recognized epitopes lying outside the regions that are mutated in the B.1.351 and B.1.1.7 variants.

The CDR3 regions of human TCRbeta chains were analyzed by immunosequencing. Per the original workflow: TCRs in the repertoires were matched against a reference library of SARS-CoV-2-specific TCRs that had been generated with the MIRA antigen-specificity platform. Breadth was defined as the fraction of unique TCRs that were SARS-CoV-2-associated, and depth was defined as the fraction of total T cells that were SARS-CoV-2-associated. Using the MIRA data, each spike-specific TCR was assigned both to the spike region to which the TCR was reactive and to a CD4 or CD8 class. Log10-transformed breadth and depth values were compared by one-way ANOVA with Sidak's multiple comparisons tests. What TCRdb holds here is the immuneACCESS table cut down to in-frame rearrangements. Part of the clones is not present; checked against another copy, under half of the missing clones reflect an unresolved V gene, and the others are unexplained. The V and J calls and clone size were taken over from that table, and D and trimming were inferred from the DNA. This sample gives roughly 160,000 clones in total; just over 90% of them show up just once. The top ten clonotypes cover 1% to 1.5% of the sample.

Reading from cysteine to phenylalanine, the CDR3 counts 13 amino acids. Left in the record is the CDR3 DNA by itself, 39 bases read in frame from the first base. V and J are truncated by 4 bases and 1 base respectively, leaving an intervening sequence of 10 bases. The germline V gene sets CDR1 to SQVTM and CDR2 to ANQGSEA. This clone was observed a handful of times. Its antigen remains undetermined. No much larger clone exists at a distance of one base, and base qualities are not known. In the paper's terms, the time point label means: about 28 days (+/-7) after the second vaccine dose. AZD1222 recipients with second doses at about 4 weeks or about 12 weeks were pooled, because spike-specific TCR depth and breadth did not differ between schedules. Vaccinee samples came from UK trials COV001 and COV002, including a single-blind randomized controlled phase 2/3 trial of AZD1222 (ChAdOx1 nCoV-19) in healthy adults. For TCRbeta chain sequencing, PBMC samples from trial participants were taken at day 0 and at day 28 after the second dose.

The rearrangement joined TRBV29-1 to TRBJ1-1; TRBD1 is a weak D gene call, 6 bases matching. This clonotype originated in an adult who received the AZD1222 COVID-19 vaccine. This material consisted of peripheral blood, taken 28 days after the second AZD1222 dose. The sequence in DNA is TGCAGCGTTGGAGGGACATCGAACACTGAAGCTTTCTTT. Its coded protein is CSVGGTSNTEAFF. Beyond the CDR3, the reference TRBV29-1 and TRBJ1-1 genes provide the residues; the full variable domain reads: SAVISQKPSRDICQRGTSLTIQCQVDSQVTMMFWYRQQPGQSLTLIATANQGSEATYESGFVIDKFPISRPNLTFSTLTVSNMSPEDSSIYLCSVGGTSNTEAFFGQGTRLTVV.